This T cell receptor beta chain came from a study of blood T cell repertoires in COVID-19. Method: immunoSEQ multiplex PCR; TCRdb's copy keeps in-frame clones and lacks some. This sample carries roughly 54,000 clones, around 84% of them seen once, and the ten largest clones take 2% to 3%. The clonotype was recovered from a man aged 50 or older with acute or convalescent COVID-19. Material: peripheral blood.

For the CDR3, the DNA is TGCGCCAGCAGCCAAACACTAGCGGGCGGCACAGATACGCAGTATTTT. It encodes CASSQTLAGGTDTQYF. The J gene is TRBJ2-3, the V gene TRBV4-1; TRBD2 matches at 9 bases. CDR1 and CDR2 from the germline V gene are MGHRA and YSYEKL. V trimming: 2 bases; J trimming: 1 base; junction bases outside the gene matches: 4. The CDR3 has 16 amino acids.